This T cell receptor (beta chain) was sequenced during a study of blood T cell repertoires in COVID-19. For the study at large: Material from acute and convalescent COVID-19 was sourced from the United States, Italy and Spain. PBMCs, B-cell-depleted T cells, or T cells provided the cDNA or gDNA that made up the material.

Some clones are missing from TCRdb's copy, which holds only in-frame ones; the method was immunoSEQ multiplex PCR. This repertoire shows about 480,000 clones, 88% found once; its top ten account for roughly an eighth. This CDR3 has 16 amino acids. J was trimmed by 10 bases and V by 3 bases; bases with no gene match: 10. Germline lookup yields CDR1 MGHRA and CDR2 YSYEKL. The specimen was peripheral blood. The chain uses TRBV4-1 and TRBJ2-1, with 12 bases lining up with TRBD2. This clonotype was sampled from a woman aged 50 to 60 with COVID-19, enrolled during active disease. The DNA of the CDR3 is TGCGCCAGCAGCCACGCTACTAGCGGGGGGCCGGGAGAGCAGTTCTTC. Translated, it gives CASSHATSGGPGEQFF.